The clone carrying this T cell receptor (beta chain) was picked up one time. What it binds is unknown. The table came from immunoSEQ multiplex PCR; TCRdb's copy has only in-frame clones and leaves some out. The sample lists about 390,000 clones, approximately 86% seen once, with 3% to 3.5% in the top ten. Treatment here: around 19 received Ad26.COV2.S at low or high dose, single or two shots; roughly five received placebo; per-sample allocation not given. On day 63 after the first injection, vaccine and placebo recipients gave samples. In the vaccine, an Ad26 vector expressed the SARS-CoV-2 spike of the Wuhan strain. This CDR3 comprises 15 residues. From germline, CDR1 is KGHSH and CDR2 LQKENI. V lost 3 bases, J lost 0 bases, and 11 bases lay in between. This entry is derived from a study of Ad26.COV2.S vaccination and SARS-CoV-2 variants. Study-wide results and caveats: It is possible that the TCR breadth and depth analyses underestimated the total T cell responses.

The sequence came from a person aged 18 to 59 who received the Ad26.COV2.S COVID-19 vaccine or a placebo. The sample consisted of peripheral blood, taken in a trial of Ad26.COV2.S vaccine versus placebo. The rearrangement joins TRBV18 to TRBJ1-2; possible D gene TRBD1, 5 bases. CDR3 loop: CASSPVTGPNYGYTF. The CDR3 coding sequence is TGTGCCAGCTCACCCGTGACGGGGCCTAACTATGGCTACACCTTC.